This is a list of T cell receptor beta chains from one sample in a study of blood T cell repertoires in COVID-19. Profiled with immunoSEQ multiplex PCR; TCRdb holds only in-frame clones, not every one. The data hold about 190,000 clones, with approximately 90% observed a single time. The sequencing sample was made of peripheral blood. These receptors all stem from a man aged 25 to 45 with acute or convalescent COVID-19. The CDR3 runs from the conserved cysteine through the conserved F or W. Fields, in order: clone size, V gene, J gene, CDR3 protein. Some rows have no size entry. The others give once, few or many, or a class for an expanded clone.

NA	TRBV6-5	TRBJ2-2	CASRRDGGGELFF
NA	TRBV15	TRBJ1-6	CATSSGTSDSPLHF
NA	TRBV30	TRBJ2-5	CAWRRQNRETQYF
once	TRBV5-1	TRBJ1-1	CASSLAVGGGGTEAFF
NA	TRBV7-9	TRBJ1-2	CASSPRTANYGYTF
NA	TRBV9	TRBJ2-5	CASSAKTGKGETQYF
few	TRBV6-5	TRBJ1-1	CASSYSGGTNTEAFF
NA	TRBV19	TRBJ2-7	CASSPRWTGRDYEQYF
NA	TRBV5-1	TRBJ2-7	CASSLDRGGLEQYF
NA	TRBV7-8	TRBJ1-1	CASSPFGGQVNTEAFF
once	TRBV6-5	TRBJ1-4	CASSSGGQEEKLFF
NA	TRBV2	TRBJ2-2	CASRAGRGTGELFF
NA	TRBV30	TRBJ1-1	CAWSAGATGDTEAFF
once	TRBV6-5	TRBJ2-2	CASSYGAPTGELFF
NA	TRBV5-8	TRBJ2-3	CASSNGGTGTTDTQYF
NA	TRBV5-1	TRBJ2-5	CASSLGAGGPQETQYF
NA	TRBV20-1	TRBJ2-3	CSAHELDTQYF